This T cell receptor beta chain derives from a study of molecular identifiers for immune sequencing clone quantification. The study, taken as a whole, reports: The share of molecules held by clones above 20 RNA copies was over 99% in effector cells and under 1% in naive cells. Because of identical TCR molecules sharing a barcode, sizes of highly expanded clones could be underestimated.

There are 14 residues in the CDR3. V gave up 3 bases and J gave up 5 bases, with 13 bases separating them. The germline V gene encodes CDR1 MRHNA and CDR2 SNTAGT. With listed TCR primers and previously described methods, bulk TCR libraries were prepared. In TCRdb, the PCR reads were re-called with MiXCR into one record per CDR3 protein. The table lists fewer than 350,000 distinct CDR3 sequences, 20% to 25% of them singletons. This clonotype was observed a few times. Antigen unknown. This chain connects TRBV6-4 to TRBJ1-2, with D possibly TRBD1 on 5 matching bases. The source of this sequence is a human donor in good health. Some libraries in this study had Jurkat cell RNA spiked in. The sample was naive CD8+ T cells from blood, with Jurkat cell RNA spiked in. The subset here: FACS-sorted CD8+CD4-CCR7+CD45RA+ naive T cells. The CDR3 bases are TGTGCCAGCAGTGAGGGGGGAGTAGGATATGGCTACACCTTC. Translated: CASSEGGVGYGYTF.